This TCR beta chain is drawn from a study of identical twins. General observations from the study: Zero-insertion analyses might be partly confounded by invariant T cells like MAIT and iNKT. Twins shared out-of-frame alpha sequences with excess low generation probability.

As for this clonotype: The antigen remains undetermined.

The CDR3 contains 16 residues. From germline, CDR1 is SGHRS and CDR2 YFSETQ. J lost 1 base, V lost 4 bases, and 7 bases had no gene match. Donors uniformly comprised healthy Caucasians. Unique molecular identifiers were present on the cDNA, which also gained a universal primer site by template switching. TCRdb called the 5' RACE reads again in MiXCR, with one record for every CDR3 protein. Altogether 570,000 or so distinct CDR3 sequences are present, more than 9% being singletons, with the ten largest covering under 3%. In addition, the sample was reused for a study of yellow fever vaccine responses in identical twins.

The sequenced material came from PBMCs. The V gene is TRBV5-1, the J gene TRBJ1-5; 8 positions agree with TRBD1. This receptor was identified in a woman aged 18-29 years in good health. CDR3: CASSPGQGGSNQPQHF. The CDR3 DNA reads TGCGCCAGCAGCCCCGGACAGGGCGGAAGCAATCAGCCCCAGCATTTT.